These T cell receptor beta chains were read from a single sample in a study of beta chain features in type 1 diabetes. Produced via immunoSEQ multiplex PCR; TCRdb's table is partial and in-frame only. The sample yields 600,000 to 650,000 clones, roughly a sixth seen once. The sequenced material came from naive CD4+ T cells from blood. Receptor source: a young man in good health. CDR3s include the opening cysteine and the closing phenylalanine or tryptophan. The D gene is left open where the match is weak. Size values are once, few and many counts, or a class for expanded clones, and some rows have none.

TRBV4-3	.	TRBJ2-7	.	CASSQEVGGTYEQYF	TGCGCCAGCAGCCAAGAAGTCGGCGGAACCTACGAGCAGTACTTC
TRBV7-2	TRBD1	TRBJ1-4	few	CASSFRQGPKYEKLFF	TGTGCCAGCAGCTTTCGACAGGGGCCGAAGTATGAAAAACTGTTTTTT
TRBV2	TRBD2	TRBJ2-1	few	CASRPGTSGRNEQFF	TGTGCCAGCAGGCCCGGGACTAGCGGGCGGAATGAGCAGTTCTTC
TRBV5-1	.	TRBJ2-7	few	CASSLGLSRSEQYF	TGCGCCAGCAGCTTGGGACTTAGTCGAAGCGAGCAGTACTTC
TRBV28	TRBD2	TRBJ2-7	.	CASGLAGPYEQYF	TGTGCCAGTGGACTAGCGGGACCCTACGAGCAGTACTTC
TRBV5-4	TRBD2	TRBJ2-2	.	CASSLARGANTGELFF	TGTGCCAGCAGCTTGGCTCGGGGGGCGAACACCGGGGAGCTGTTTTTT
TRBV28	.	TRBJ2-5	few	CASSPLGGEETQYF	TGTGCCAGCAGCCCTTTAGGGGGGGAAGAGACCCAGTACTTC
TRBV6-6	.	TRBJ2-5	few	CASSYDSLETQYF	TGTGCCAGCAGTTACGACAGCTTAGAGACCCAGTACTTC
TRBV5-4	.	TRBJ1-1	few	CASSLDLQGNTEAFF	TGTGCCAGCAGCTTGGATCTACAGGGGAACACTGAAGCTTTCTTT
TRBV7-9	.	TRBJ1-5	few	CASSWQGDSNQPQHF	TGTGCCAGCAGCTGGCAAGGAGATAGCAATCAGCCCCAGCATTTT
TRBV29-1	.	TRBJ1-1	.	CSVGNRTEAFF	TGCAGCGTTGGGAACCGGACAGAAGCTTTCTTT
TRBV28	TRBD2	TRBJ2-1	.	CASSLGLAGGSYNEQFF	TGTGCCAGCAGTTTAGGACTAGCGGGAGGCTCCTACAATGAGCAGTTCTTC
TRBV4-3	TRBD1	TRBJ1-4	few	CASSQPPARTGVNEKLFF	TGCGCCAGCAGCCAACCTCCCGCTCGGACAGGGGTAAATGAAAAACTGTTTTTT
TRBV5-1	TRBD2	TRBJ2-7	.	CASSPGTSGVSYEQYF	TGCGCCAGCAGCCCAGGGACTAGCGGGGTATCCTACGAGCAGTACTTC
TRBV7-9	TRBD1	TRBJ1-2	.	CASSPRQGAITDYGYTF	TGTGCCAGCAGCCCACGACAGGGTGCGATTACGGACTATGGCTACACCTTC
TRBV7-2	.	TRBJ2-5	few	CASSLATGSETQYF	TGTGCCAGCAGCTTAGCGACAGGAAGCGAGACCCAGTACTTC
TRBV5-4	TRBD1	TRBJ2-1	many	CASRGTGSYNEQFF	TGTGCCAGCAGAGGGACAGGCTCCTACAATGAGCAGTTCTTC
TRBV7-7	.	TRBJ2-2	few	CASSARVTGELFF	TGTGCTAGCAGCGCCCGAGTGACCGGGGAGCTGTTTTTT
TRBV20-1	.	TRBJ1-1	.	CSARATTEAFF	TGCAGTGCTAGAGCGACCACTGAAGCTTTCTTT
TRBV19	TRBD1	TRBJ2-1	few	CASRAIGDSDSNEQFF	TGTGCCAGTCGCGCGATTGGGGACAGCGATTCCAATGAGCAGTTCTTC
TRBV6-6	TRBD2	TRBJ2-3	.	CASRLAEHFTDTQYF	TGTGCCAGCAGACTAGCGGAGCACTTCACAGATACGCAGTATTTT
TRBV28	TRBD1	TRBJ1-2	few	CASSSPRTGSF	TGTGCCAGCAGTTCCCCCCGGACAGGTTCCTTC
TRBV6-6	.	TRBJ2-7	.	CASSYSPGPTYEQYF	TGTGCCAGCAGTTACTCCCCCGGGCCCACCTACGAGCAGTACTTC
TRBV7-8	.	TRBJ1-5	.	CASSPKHQPQHF	TGTGCCAGCAGCCCTAAGCATCAGCCCCAGCATTTT
TRBV9	TRBD1	TRBJ2-7	.	CASSVGTGPEQYF	TGTGCCAGCAGCGTCGGGACAGGGCCCGAGCAGTACTTC
TRBV18	.	TRBJ1-2	few	CASSPPNGQGDGYTF	TGTGCCAGCTCACCACCTAACGGGCAGGGAGATGGCTACACCTTC
TRBV28	.	TRBJ2-7	few	CASTQGGLSYEQYF	TGTGCCAGCACCCAGGGGGGACTCAGCTACGAGCAGTACTTC
TRBV18	TRBD2	TRBJ2-3	.	CASSPTSGATDTQYF	TGTGCCAGCTCACCGACTAGCGGTGCCACAGATACGCAGTATTTT
TRBV30	.	TRBJ1-1	.	CALRAGAFF	TGTGCACTGCGGGCGGGAGCTTTCTTT
TRBV7-7	.	TRBJ2-1	few	CASSLGVNRVYEQFF	TGTGCTAGCAGCTTAGGGGTGAACAGGGTGTATGAGCAGTTCTTC
TRBV25-1	TRBD1	TRBJ1-4	few	CASSRDRDEKLFF	TGTGCCAGCAGCCGGGACAGGGATGAAAAACTGTTTTTT
TRBV7-9	TRBD1	TRBJ1-2	few	CASSVFAGGNYGYTF	TGTGCCAGCAGCGTTTTCGCAGGGGGGAACTATGGCTACACCTTC
TRBV27	.	TRBJ2-7	.	CASSSKTRSHEQYF	TGTGCCAGCAGTTCAAAGACAAGGAGCCACGAGCAGTACTTC
TRBV7-2	TRBD2	TRBJ2-7	.	CASSLETSGSVKYEQYF	TGTGCCAGCAGCTTAGAGACTAGCGGGAGTGTGAAGTACGAGCAGTACTTC
TRBV5-4	.	TRBJ2-1	few	CASSLRSGRDNEQFF	TGTGCCAGCAGCTTGAGATCAGGCAGGGACAATGAGCAGTTCTTC
TRBV4-3	.	TRBJ1-6	.	CASSQGGRNSPLHF	TGCGCCAGCAGCCAAGGAGGGCGGAATTCACCCCTCCACTTT
TRBV4-3	TRBD2	TRBJ2-3	.	CASSRRLAGGTDTQYF	TGCGCCAGCAGCCGGAGACTAGCGGGGGGCACAGATACGCAGTATTTT
TRBV28	TRBD1	TRBJ1-4	few	CASSWGTGSTEKLFF	TGTGCCAGCAGTTGGGGGACAGGGTCCACTGAAAAACTGTTTTTT
TRBV5-4	TRBD1	TRBJ2-3	few	CARPDRGITDTQYF	TGTGCCAGACCTGACAGGGGAATCACAGATACGCAGTATTTT
TRBV7-9	TRBD1	TRBJ1-4	.	CASSLDGTANEKLFF	TGTGCCAGCAGCTTAGACGGGACAGCAAATGAAAAACTGTTTTTT
TRBV10-3	TRBD1	TRBJ2-2	.	CAISPRGLNTGELFF	TGTGCCATCAGTCCCAGGGGGCTAAACACCGGGGAGCTGTTTTTT
TRBV28	.	TRBJ2-1	.	CASSLVPGSISGEQFF	TGTGCCAGCAGTTTGGTTCCGGGGAGCATTTCTGGCGAGCAGTTCTTC
TRBV29-1	.	TRBJ2-3	few	CSVGVTDTQYF	TGCAGCGTTGGAGTGACAGATACGCAGTATTTT
TRBV7-8	.	TRBJ2-4	few	CASSHTRVLAKNIQYF	TGTGCCAGCAGCCATACACGGGTTCTAGCCAAAAACATTCAGTACTTC
TRBV21-1	.	TRBJ2-3	few	CASSKALRICTDTQYF	TGTGCCAGCAGCAAAGCCTTGAGGATTTGCACAGATACGCAGTATTTT
TRBV30	.	TRBJ2-7	.	CAWSVARYEQYF	TGTGCCTGGAGTGTAGCCAGATACGAGCAGTACTTC
TRBV9	.	TRBJ1-2	.	CASSVAGPRGYTF	TGTGCCAGCAGCGTTGCGGGACCCCGAGGCTACACCTTC
TRBV5-6	.	TRBJ2-6	.	CASRRFGANVLTF	TGTGCCAGCAGGAGGTTCGGGGCCAACGTCCTGACTTTC
TRBV7-2	TRBD1	TRBJ1-5	.	CASSPGGQRSNQPQHF	TGTGCCAGCAGCCCAGGGGGACAGCGCAGCAATCAGCCCCAGCATTTT
TRBV19	.	TRBJ1-5	few	CASSIRDASNQPQHF	TGTGCCAGTAGTATCAGGGACGCAAGCAATCAGCCCCAGCATTTT
TRBV6-5	TRBD1	TRBJ1-5	few	CASGQGPSNQPQHF	TGTGCCAGCGGACAGGGGCCCTCCAATCAGCCCCAGCATTTT
TRBV7-2	TRBD1	TRBJ2-7	few	CASKGKGGTGSYEQYF	TGTGCCAGCAAGGGGAAAGGGGGGACAGGCTCCTACGAGCAGTACTTC
TRBV11-2	.	TRBJ2-6	.	CASSSPRLSGANVLTF	TGTGCCAGCAGCTCCCCTAGGTTGTCGGGGGCCAACGTCCTGACTTTC